The 8 T cell receptor beta chains given below trace back to one sample, sequenced in a study of tumor-infiltrating lymphocytes in primary liver carcinoma. Co-extracted RNA and DNA came from around 18-30 mg of unsorted bulk tissue. Synthesis of TCR beta cDNA was carried out from 500 ng total RNA with a constant-region primer. ARM-PCR, slightly modified, supplied the TCR beta libraries through three nested multiplex PCR rounds. Both of the initial two PCR rounds ran for approximately 11 cycles and employed TRBV1-TRBV30 forward primers alongside a C-beta reverse primer. TCRdb redid the calling of the multiplex PCR reads with MiXCR, one entry per CDR3 protein. The repertoire holds approximately 110,000 distinct CDR3 sequences, with roughly 80% as singletons. The source material was liver tumor tissue from sampling region 3. This sample's subset: tumor region T3, left-lateral pole. The source of these receptors is a man in his forties or fifties with primary liver carcinoma and hepatitis B virus infection.

This clonotype was counted at least ten times. The V gene is TRBV30, the J gene TRBJ1-4; 8 bases line up with TRBD1. Germline V gene sequence: CDR1 GTSNPN, CDR2 SVGIG (reference sequence). CDR3 length equals 13 residues. V lost 5 bases to trimming and J lost 8 bases; unmatched junction nucleotides: 7. CDR3 coding DNA: TGTGCCTGGGCAGGACAGGGTCGCGAAAAACTGTTTTTT. It encodes CAWAGQGREKLFF.

This clonotype was counted between two and nine times. An end of the junction does not agree with germline; a read error may underlie this. The V gene is TRBV29-1, the J gene TRBJ1-2; D uncertain. There are 15 residues in the CDR3. Germline CDR1 is SQVTM and CDR2 is ANQGSEA. The CDR3 nucleotides are TGCAGCGTTGAAGTATCCGCCAGCGCCTCTTATGACTACACCTTC. Its translation is CSVEVSASASYDYTF.

Remarks on this clonotype: Relative to the germline gene, one junction end is altered; a read error may explain this. This chain links TRBV10-2 with TRBJ2-5; D gene ambiguous. CDR1 and CDR2 (germline): WSHSY, SAAADI. The CDR3 runs to 12 residues. The CDR3 DNA sequence: TGCGCCAGTAGTGACCCTATAGAGGCCCAGTACTTC. This translates into CASSDPIEAQYF.

A word on this clonotype: The germline gene is not matched at one end of the junction; a read error may be the cause. This chain uses TRBV11-2 with TRBJ2-3; the D call may be TRBD1 or TRBD2 (7 bases each). Looked up from germline, CDR1 is SGHAT and CDR2 is FQNNGV. The CDR3 runs 17 residues. The CDR3 nucleotides read TGTGCCAGCAACTTAGATCAGGGGGAGACTAGCATAGATACGCAGTATTTT. Translation gives CASNLDQGETSIDTQYF.

Worth noting for this clonotype: Germline is not matched at one junction end, which may reflect a read error. The V call is TRBV5-4, the J call TRBJ2-2; TRBD2 aligns across 14 bases. Germline V gene lookup returns CDR1 SGHNT and CDR2 YYREEE (reference sequence). The CDR3 length is 16 residues. The CDR3 DNA sequence: TGTGCCAGCGGCCCAACGGGACTAGCGGGAGTCGGGCAGCTGTTTTTT. Its translation is CASGPTGLAGVGQLFF.

Worth noting for this clonotype: The junction differs from germline at one of its ends, possibly a read error. The rearrangement joins TRBV6-2 or TRBV6-3 to TRBJ2-1; D uncertain. This CDR3 contains 13 residues. From germline, CDR1 is MNHEY and CDR2 SVGEGT. In DNA form, the CDR3 reads TGTGCCAGCAGATACCTATTGGGCAATGAGCAGATCTTC. Encoded protein: CASRYLLGNEQIF.

This chain joins TRBV11-2 and TRBJ2-5; TRBD2 matches 7 bases. Per the germline V gene, CDR1 is SGHAT and CDR2 is FQNNGV. J lost 11 bases, V lost 8 bases, and 29 bases had no gene match. The CDR3 consists of 18 residues. The chain's CDR3 is CASGPSSIQGTGREIQYF. CDR3 bases: TGTGCCAGCGGCCCTAGCTCAATCCAGGGTACTGGGCGGGAGATACAGTACTTC.

This clonotype has only a few counts. This sequence may be a read error, since a much larger clone differs from it by one base. This sequence joins TRBV28 and TRBJ2-5, with D possibly matching TRBD2 (5 bases). The CDR3 is made up of 15 amino acids. Germline V gives CDR1 MDHEN, CDR2 SYDVKM. The V end lost 2 bases, the J end lost 1 base, and 11 bases lay between the germline ends. This CDR3 reads CASSLSGSSQETQYF. The CDR3 nucleotides are TGTGCCAGCAGTTTAAGCGGAAGCTCCCAAGAGACCCAGTACTTC.